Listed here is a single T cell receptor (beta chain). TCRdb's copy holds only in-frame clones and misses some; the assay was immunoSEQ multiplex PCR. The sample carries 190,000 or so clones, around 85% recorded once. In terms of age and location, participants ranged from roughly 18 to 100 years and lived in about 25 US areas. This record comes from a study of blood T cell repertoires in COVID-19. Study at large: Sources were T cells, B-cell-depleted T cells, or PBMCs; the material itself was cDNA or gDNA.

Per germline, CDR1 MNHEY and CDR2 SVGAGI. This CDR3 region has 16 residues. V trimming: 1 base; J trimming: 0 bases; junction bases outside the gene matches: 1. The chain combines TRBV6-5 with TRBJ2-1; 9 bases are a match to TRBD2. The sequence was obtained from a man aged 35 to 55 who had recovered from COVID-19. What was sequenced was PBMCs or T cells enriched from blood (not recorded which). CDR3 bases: TGTGCCAGCAGTTACTGGCGGGAGGGCTCCTACAATGAGCAGTTCTTC. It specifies CASSYWREGSYNEQFF.